This T cell receptor beta chain came from a study of T cells in Graves' hyperthyroidism and ophthalmopathy. General observations from the study: Also found in blood were most expanded thyroid clonotypes above 0.001.

A note on this clonotype: The antigen is not known.

Patients aged 18 to 65 had newly diagnosed hyperthyroidism that had lasted under 2 months. The source material, RNA transcripts, was used to amplify TCR beta CDR3 regions. The primer set for the first-round RT-PCR of the TCR CDR3 was HTBI. TCRdb reprocessed the multiplex PCR reads via MiXCR and lists one record per CDR3 protein. The sample records about 840,000 distinct CDR3 sequences, 38% being singletons. This receptor was obtained from a young man with Graves' hyperthyroidism. The specimen sequenced was blood.

CDR3 sequence reads: CASETGYSNQPQHF. The DNA for the CDR3 is TGTGCCAGCGAGACAGGTTATAGCAATCAGCCCCAGCATTTT. The rearrangement joins TRBV2 to TRBJ1-5, with a weak D call TRBD1 (6 bases). CDR3 length equals 14 residues. Germline V gene lookup returns CDR1 SNHLY and CDR2 FYNNEI. Trimming cost V 8 bases and J 0 bases, with 11 bases left between them.